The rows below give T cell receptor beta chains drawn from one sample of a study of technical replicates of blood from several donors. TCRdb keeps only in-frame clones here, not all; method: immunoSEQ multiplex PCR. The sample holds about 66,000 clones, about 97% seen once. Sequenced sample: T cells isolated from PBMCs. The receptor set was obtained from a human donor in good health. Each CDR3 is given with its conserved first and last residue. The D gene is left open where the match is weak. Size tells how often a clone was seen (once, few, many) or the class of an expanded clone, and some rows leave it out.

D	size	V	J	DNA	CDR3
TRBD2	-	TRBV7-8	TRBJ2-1	TGTGCCAGCAGCTTAGGGTTGTCAGCGGGGCCTTACAATGAGCAGTTCTTC	CASSLGLSAGPYNEQFF
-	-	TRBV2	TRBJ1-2	TGTGCCAGCACCGGGGGTAGAGGGAACGGCTACACCTTC	CASTGGRGNGYTF
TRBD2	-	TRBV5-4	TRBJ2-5	TGTGCCAGCAGCTTTGGGTCCGCAGCGGGAGTGGAGACCCAGTACTTC	CASSFGSAAGVETQYF
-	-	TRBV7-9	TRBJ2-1	TGTGCCATCCTAGCGAGCTCCTACAATGAGCAGTTCTTC	CAILASSYNEQFF
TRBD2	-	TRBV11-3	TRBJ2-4	TGTGCCAGCAGCTTAGGGGGACTAGCGGGAGCTCTAGCCAAAAACATTCAGTACTTC	CASSLGGLAGALAKNIQYF
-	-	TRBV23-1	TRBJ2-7	TGCGCCAGCAGACAACGGGAGTCTTCCTCCGAGCAGTACTTC	CASRQRESSSEQYF
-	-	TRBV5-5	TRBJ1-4	TGTGCCAGCAGCTCCTACAGGGACCTTAATGAAAAACTGTTTTTT	CASSSYRDLNEKLFF
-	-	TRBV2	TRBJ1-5	TGTGCCAGCAAAGAGGAGGGTTACCCTTATAGCAATCAGCCCCAGCATTTT	CASKEEGYPYSNQPQHF
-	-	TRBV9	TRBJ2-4	TGTGCCAGCAGCCCTTCAGGATTAGCCAAAAACATTCAGTACTTC	CASSPSGLAKNIQYF
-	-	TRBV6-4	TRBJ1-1	TGTGCCAGCAGTGCGCGTATGAACACTGAAGCTTTCTTT	CASSARMNTEAFF
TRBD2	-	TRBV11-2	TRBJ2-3	TGTGCCAGCAGCACTTTAGCGGGTACACAAGATACGCAGTATTTT	CASSTLAGTQDTQYF
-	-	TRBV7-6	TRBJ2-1	TGTGCCAGCAGCTTATTATACAATGAGCAGTTCTTC	CASSLLYNEQFF
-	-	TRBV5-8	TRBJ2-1	TGTGCCAGCAGGGGGCCAGGGGAAAGCTCCTACAATGAGCAGTTCTTC	CASRGPGESSYNEQFF
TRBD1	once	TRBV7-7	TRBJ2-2	TGTGCTAGCAGCTTGACAGGGGGGGCCGGGGAGCTGTTTTTT	CASSLTGGAGELFF
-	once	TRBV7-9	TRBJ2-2	TGTGCCAGCAACGGGGGAGAGAACACCGGGGAGCTGTTTTTT	CASNGGENTGELFF
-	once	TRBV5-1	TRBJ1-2	TGCGCCAGCAGCTTGGTGGGAGTTGATGGCTACACCTTC	CASSLVGVDGYTF
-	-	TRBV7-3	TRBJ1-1	TGTGCCAGCAGCCCGGTCGGGGCGGGGGTGGCTTTCTTT	CASSPVGAGVAFF
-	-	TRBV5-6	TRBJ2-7	TGTGCCAGCAGCCCAACAGGGTCGGCCTACGAGCAGTACTTC	CASSPTGSAYEQYF
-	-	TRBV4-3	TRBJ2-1	TGCGCCAGCAGCCCCGGACTACTAGGTGAGCAGTTCTTC	CASSPGLLGEQFF
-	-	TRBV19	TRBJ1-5	TGTGCCAGTAGTTACAAGAATAGCAATCAGCCCCAGCATTTT	CASSYKNSNQPQHF
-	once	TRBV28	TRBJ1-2	TGTGCCAGCAGTTCACCCGACAGGCCTCCTTATGGCTACACCTTC	CASSSPDRPPYGYTF
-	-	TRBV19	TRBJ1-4	TGTGCCAGTAGTAATGGGAGACAGGAGACTAATGAAAAACTGTTTTTT	CASSNGRQETNEKLFF
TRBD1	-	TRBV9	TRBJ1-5	TGTGCCAGCGGTGATATTGACAGGGCCCAGCCCCAGCATTTT	CASGDIDRAQPQHF
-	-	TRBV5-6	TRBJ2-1	TGTGCCAGCAGCTTAGAATTTCCGAGCTCCTACAATGAGCAGTTCTTC	CASSLEFPSSYNEQFF
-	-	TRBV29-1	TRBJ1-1	TGCAGCGTCCGCGGGATGGGGTCGGTGGGTGAAGCTTTCTTT	CSVRGMGSVGEAFF
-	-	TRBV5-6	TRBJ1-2	TGTGCCAGCAGCTTGGGATTGATCAGGGAGGCTGGATATGGCTACACCTTC	CASSLGLIREAGYGYTF
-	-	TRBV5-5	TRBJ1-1	TGTGCCAGCAGCTCCGACTGGAGAGGGTCGAACACTGAAGCTTTCTTT	CASSSDWRGSNTEAFF
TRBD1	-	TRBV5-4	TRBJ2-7	TGTGCCAGCAGCTCGCCCGGGACAGGGGTGGGATACGAGCAGTACTTC	CASSSPGTGVGYEQYF